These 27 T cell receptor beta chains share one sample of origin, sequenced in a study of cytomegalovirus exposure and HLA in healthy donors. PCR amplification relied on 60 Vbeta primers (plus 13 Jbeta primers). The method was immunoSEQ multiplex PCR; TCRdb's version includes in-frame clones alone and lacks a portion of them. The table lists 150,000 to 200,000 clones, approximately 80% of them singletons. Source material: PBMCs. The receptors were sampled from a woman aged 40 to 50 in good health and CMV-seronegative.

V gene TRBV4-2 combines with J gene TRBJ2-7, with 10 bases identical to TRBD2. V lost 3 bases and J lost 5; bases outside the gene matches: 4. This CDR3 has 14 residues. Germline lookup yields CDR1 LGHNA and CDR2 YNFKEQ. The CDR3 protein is CASSQSGGVNEQYF. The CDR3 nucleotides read TGTGCCAGCAGCCAGAGCGGGGGGGTAAACGAGCAGTACTTC.

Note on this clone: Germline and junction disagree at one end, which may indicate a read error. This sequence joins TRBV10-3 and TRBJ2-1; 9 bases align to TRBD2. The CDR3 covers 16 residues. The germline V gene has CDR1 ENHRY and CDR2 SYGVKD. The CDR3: CASSLTTGLASGEQFF. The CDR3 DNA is TGTGCCAGCAGTCTTACGACGGGACTAGCATCAGGGGAGCAGTTCTTC.

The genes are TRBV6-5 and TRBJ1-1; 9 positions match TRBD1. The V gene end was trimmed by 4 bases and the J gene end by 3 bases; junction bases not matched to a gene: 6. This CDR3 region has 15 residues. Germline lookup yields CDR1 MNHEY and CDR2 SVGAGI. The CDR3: CASSWDRELHTEAFF. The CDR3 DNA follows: TGTGCCAGCAGTTGGGACAGGGAATTGCACACTGAAGCTTTCTTT.

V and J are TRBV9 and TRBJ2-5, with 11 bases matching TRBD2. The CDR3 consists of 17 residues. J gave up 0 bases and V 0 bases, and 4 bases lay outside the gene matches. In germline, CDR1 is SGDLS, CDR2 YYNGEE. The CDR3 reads CASSVASSGRYQETQYF. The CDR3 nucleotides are TGTGCCAGCAGCGTAGCCTCTAGCGGGAGGTACCAAGAGACCCAGTACTTC. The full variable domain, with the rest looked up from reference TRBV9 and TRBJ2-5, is DSGVTQTPKHLITATGQRVTLRCSPRSGDLSVYWYQQSLDQGLQFLIQYYNGEERAKGNILERFSAQQFPDLHSELNLSSLELGDSALYFCASSVASSGRYQETQYFGPGTRLLVL.

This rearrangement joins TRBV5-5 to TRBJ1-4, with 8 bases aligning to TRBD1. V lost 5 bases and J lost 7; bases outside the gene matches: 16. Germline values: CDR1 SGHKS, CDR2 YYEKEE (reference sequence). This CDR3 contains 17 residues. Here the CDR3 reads CASSLPGQANPTEKLFF. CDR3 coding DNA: TGTGCCAGCAGTCTTCCGGGACAGGCAAATCCTACTGAAAAACTGTTTTTT.

The CDR3 bases are TGTGCCAGCAGTTCTAGCGGGAGGGAGTTACAGTTCTTC. Amino acid sequence: CASSSSGRELQFF. The V and J genes are TRBV28 and TRBJ2-1, with TRBD2 identical over 12 bases. V lost 4 bases and J lost 13; bases outside the gene matches: 5. CDR1 and CDR2 from the germline V gene are MDHEN and SYDVKM. CDR3 length equals 13 residues.

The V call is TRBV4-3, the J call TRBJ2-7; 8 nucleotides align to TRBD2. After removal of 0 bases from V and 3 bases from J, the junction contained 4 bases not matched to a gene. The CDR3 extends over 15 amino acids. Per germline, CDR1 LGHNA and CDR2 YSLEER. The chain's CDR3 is CASSQDPGGVYEQYF. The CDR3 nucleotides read TGCGCCAGCAGCCAAGATCCGGGGGGGGTCTACGAGCAGTACTTC.

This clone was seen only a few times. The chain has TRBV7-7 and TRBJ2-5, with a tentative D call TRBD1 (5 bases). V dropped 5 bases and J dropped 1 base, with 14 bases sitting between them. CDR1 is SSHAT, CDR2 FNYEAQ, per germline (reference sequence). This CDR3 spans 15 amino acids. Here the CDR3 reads CASSANTGFQETQYF. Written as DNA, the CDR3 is TGTGCCAGCAGCGCGAATACAGGATTCCAAGAGACCCAGTACTTC.

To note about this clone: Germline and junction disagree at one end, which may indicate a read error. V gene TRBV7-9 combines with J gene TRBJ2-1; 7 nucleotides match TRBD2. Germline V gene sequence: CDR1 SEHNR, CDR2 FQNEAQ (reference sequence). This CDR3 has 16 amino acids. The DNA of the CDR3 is TGTTCCAGCAGCCCCGGATTAGCGGGTACGGTCGATGAGCAGTTCTTC. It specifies CSSSPGLAGTVDEQFF.

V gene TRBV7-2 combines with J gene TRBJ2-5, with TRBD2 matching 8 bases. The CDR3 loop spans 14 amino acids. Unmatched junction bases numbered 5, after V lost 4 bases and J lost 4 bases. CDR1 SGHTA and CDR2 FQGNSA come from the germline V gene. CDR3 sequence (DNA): TGTGCCAGCAGCTCCATAGCGGGGTCAGAGACCCAGTACTTC. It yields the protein CASSSIAGSETQYF.

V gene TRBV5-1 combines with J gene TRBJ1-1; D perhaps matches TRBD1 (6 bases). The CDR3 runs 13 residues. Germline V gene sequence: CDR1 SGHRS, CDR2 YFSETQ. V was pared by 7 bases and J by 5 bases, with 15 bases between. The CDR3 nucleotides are TGCGCCAGCGCCTACAGGGTGGGGACTGAAGCTTTCTTT. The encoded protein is CASAYRVGTEAFF. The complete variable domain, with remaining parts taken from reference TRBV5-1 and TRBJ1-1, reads KAGVTQTPRYLIKTRGQQVTLSCSPISGHRSVSWYQQTPGQGLQFLFEYFSETQRNKGNFPGRFSGRQFSNSRSEMNVSTLELGDSALYLCASAYRVGTEAFFGQGTRLTVV.

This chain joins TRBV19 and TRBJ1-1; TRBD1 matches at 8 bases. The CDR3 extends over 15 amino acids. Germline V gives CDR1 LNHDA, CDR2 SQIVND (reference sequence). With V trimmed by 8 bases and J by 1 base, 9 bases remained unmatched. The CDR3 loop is CASGPGTGKNTEAFF. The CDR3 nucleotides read TGTGCCAGTGGTCCCGGGACAGGAAAGAACACTGAAGCTTTCTTT.

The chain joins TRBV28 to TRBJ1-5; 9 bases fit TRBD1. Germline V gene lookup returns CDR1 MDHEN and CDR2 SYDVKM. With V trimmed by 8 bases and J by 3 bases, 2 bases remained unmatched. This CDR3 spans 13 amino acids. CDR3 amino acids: CASGQGINQPQHF. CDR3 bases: TGTGCCAGCGGACAGGGGATCAATCAGCCCCAGCATTTT.

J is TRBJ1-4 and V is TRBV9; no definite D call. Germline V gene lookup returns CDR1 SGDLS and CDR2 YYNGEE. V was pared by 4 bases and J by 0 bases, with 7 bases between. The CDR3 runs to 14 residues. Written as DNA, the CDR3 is TGTGCCAGCAGCCTCAGATCAACTAATGAAAAACTGTTTTTT. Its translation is CASSLRSTNEKLFF.

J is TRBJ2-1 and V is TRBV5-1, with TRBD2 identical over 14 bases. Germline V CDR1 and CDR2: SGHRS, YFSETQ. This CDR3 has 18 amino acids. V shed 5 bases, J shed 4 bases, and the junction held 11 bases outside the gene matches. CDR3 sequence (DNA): TGCGCCAGCAGACCCGGACTAGCGGGGGGCCGGGTTTACAATGAGCAGTTCTTC. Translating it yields CASRPGLAGGRVYNEQFF.

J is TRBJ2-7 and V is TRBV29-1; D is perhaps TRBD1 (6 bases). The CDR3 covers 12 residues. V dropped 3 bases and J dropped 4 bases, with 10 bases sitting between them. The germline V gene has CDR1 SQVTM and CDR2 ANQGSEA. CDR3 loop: CSVDQGHYEQYF. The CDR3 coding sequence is TGCAGCGTTGATCAGGGGCATTACGAGCAGTACTTC.

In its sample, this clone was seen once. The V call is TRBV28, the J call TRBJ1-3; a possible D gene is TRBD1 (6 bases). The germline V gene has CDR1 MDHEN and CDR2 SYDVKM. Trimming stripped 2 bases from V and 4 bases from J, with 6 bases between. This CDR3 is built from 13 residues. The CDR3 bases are TGTGCCAGCAGTTTAGACAGGGGAAACACCATATATTTT. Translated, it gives CASSLDRGNTIYF.

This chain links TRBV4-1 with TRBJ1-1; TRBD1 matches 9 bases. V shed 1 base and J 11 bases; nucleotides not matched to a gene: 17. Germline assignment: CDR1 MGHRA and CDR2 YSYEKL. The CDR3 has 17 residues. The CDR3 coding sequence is TGCGCCAGCAGCCAAGTGGGGAACAGGGGGCGAGGATGGTCGGCTTTCTTT. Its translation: CASSQVGNRGRGWSAFF.

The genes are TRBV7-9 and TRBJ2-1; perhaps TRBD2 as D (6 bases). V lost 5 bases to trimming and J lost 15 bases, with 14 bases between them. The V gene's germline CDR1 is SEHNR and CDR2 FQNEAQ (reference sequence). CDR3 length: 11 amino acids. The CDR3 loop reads CASSATEGGFF. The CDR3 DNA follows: TGTGCCAGCAGCGCTACGGAGGGCGGGTTCTTC.

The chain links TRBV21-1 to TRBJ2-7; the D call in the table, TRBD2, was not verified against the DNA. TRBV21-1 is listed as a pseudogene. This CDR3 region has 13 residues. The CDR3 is CATRTSEPYEQYF. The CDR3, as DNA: TGTGCCACTCGGACTAGCGAACCCTACGAGCAGTACTTC.

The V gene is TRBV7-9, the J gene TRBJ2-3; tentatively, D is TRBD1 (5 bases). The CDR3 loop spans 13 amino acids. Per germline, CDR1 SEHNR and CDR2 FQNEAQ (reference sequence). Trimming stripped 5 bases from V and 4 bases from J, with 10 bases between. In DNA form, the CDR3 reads TGTGCCAGCAGCACACAGGTGCCAGATACGCAGTATTTT. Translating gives CASSTQVPDTQYF. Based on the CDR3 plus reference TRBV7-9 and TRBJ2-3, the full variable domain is DTGVSQNPRHKITKRGQNVTFRCDPISEHNRLYWYRQTLGQGPEFLTYFQNEAQLEKSRLLSDRFSAERPKGSFSTLEIQRTEQGDSAMYLCASSTQVPDTQYFGPGTRLTVL.

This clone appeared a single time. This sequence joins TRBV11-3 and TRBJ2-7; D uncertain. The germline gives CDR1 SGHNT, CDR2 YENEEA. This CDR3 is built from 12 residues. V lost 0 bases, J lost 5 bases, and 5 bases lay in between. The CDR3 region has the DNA TGTGCCAGCAGCTTAGATCGAGACGAGCAGTACTTC. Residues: CASSLDRDEQYF.

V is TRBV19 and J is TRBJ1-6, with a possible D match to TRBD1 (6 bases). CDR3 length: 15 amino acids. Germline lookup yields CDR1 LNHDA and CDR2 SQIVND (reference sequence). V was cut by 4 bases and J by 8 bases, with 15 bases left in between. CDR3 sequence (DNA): TGTGCCAGTAGTAATCGACAGGTGGTCGATTCACCCCTCCACTTT. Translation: CASSNRQVVDSPLHF.

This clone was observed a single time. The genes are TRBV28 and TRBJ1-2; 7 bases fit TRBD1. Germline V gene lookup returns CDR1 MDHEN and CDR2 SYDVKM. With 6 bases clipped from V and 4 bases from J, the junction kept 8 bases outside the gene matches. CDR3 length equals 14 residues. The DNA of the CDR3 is TGTGCCAGCAGCCGACAGGGAGGTAGCTATGGCTACACCTTC. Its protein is CASSRQGGSYGYTF.

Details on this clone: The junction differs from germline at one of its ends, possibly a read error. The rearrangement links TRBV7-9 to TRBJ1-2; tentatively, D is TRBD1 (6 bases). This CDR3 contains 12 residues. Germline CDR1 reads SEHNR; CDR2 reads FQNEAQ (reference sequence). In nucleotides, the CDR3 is TGTTCCAGCAGCTCGAACAGGGATGGCTACACCTTC. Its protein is CSSSSNRDGYTF.

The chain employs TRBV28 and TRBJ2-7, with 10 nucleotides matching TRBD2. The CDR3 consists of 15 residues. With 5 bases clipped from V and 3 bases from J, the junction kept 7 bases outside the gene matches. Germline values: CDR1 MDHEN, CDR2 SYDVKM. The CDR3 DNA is TGTGCCAGCAGTCCCGGGACTAGCGCATTCTACGAGCAGTACTTC. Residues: CASSPGTSAFYEQYF. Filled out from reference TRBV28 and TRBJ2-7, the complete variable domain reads DVKVTQSSRYLVKRTGEKVFLECVQDMDHENMFWYRQDPGLGLRLIYFSYDVKMKEKGDIPEGYSVSREKKERFSLILESASTNQTSMYLCASSPGTSAFYEQYFGPGTRLTVT.

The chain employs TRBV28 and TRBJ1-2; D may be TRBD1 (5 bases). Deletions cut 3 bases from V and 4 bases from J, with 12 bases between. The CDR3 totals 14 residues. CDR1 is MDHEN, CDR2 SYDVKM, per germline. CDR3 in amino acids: CASSFSQALYGYTF. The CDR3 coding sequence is TGTGCCAGCAGTTTCTCACAGGCCCTCTATGGCTACACCTTC.